Listed below are T cell receptor beta chains from one sample, sequenced in a study of low-dose radiotherapy and immunotherapy resistance in tumors. TCRdb re-called the reads through MiXCR, storing one row per CDR3 protein. Among roughly 40,000 distinct CDR3 sequences listed, under 30% were seen once. This specimen was PBMCs, taken after low-dose radiotherapy plus immunotherapy. The origin of the receptors is a male donor with prostate cancer. CDR3s include the opening cysteine and the closing phenylalanine or tryptophan. Each record gives: J gene, clone size, V gene, CDR3 protein. Clone size, where shown, is once, few, many, or a class for clones that have expanded.

TRBJ2-7 | many | TRBV23-1 | CASSRDPPYEQYF
TRBJ1-1 | few | TRBV20-1 | CSARDLGVSGTEAFF
TRBJ1-2 | NA | TRBV4-1 | CASSQDPGGGYGYTF
TRBJ2-4 | NA | TRBV5-1 | CASSLASGGEAKNIQYF
TRBJ2-1 | many | TRBV2 | CASSAGEDNEQFF
TRBJ1-1 | NA | TRBV5-6 | CASIPRTFRGNTEAFF
TRBJ2-7 | many | TRBV6-6 | CASSYGGGPSWDEQYF
TRBJ2-3 | many | TRBV20-1 | CSASAGGGFTDTQYF
TRBJ2-2 | many | TRBV7-9 | CASSLAGLALNTGELFF
TRBJ2-1 | NA | TRBV21-1 | CARPLTGGNEQFF
TRBJ1-2 | many | TRBV29-1 | CSVEGESSRNGYTF
TRBJ2-1 | many | TRBV2 | CASRERGSYYNEQFF
TRBJ2-3 | NA | TRBV18 | CASSRRTGSSSTDTQYF
TRBJ2-7 | NA | TRBV6-2/TRBV6-3 | CASSWTGEEYF
TRBJ2-2 | many | TRBV2 | CASRGTTNTGELFF
TRBJ2-7 | many | TRBV12-3/TRBV12-4 | CASTPSGGREQYF
TRBJ1-2 | many | TRBV9 | CASSDSRQGGSYGYTF
TRBJ1-3 | NA | TRBV7-6 | CASSLGHGNSGNTIYF
TRBJ2-2 | few | TRBV11-3 | CASSATATGELFFFF
TRBJ1-2 | many | TRBV5-1 | CASSSWTGSNYGYTF
TRBJ1-1 | many | TRBV4-2 | CASSHNTGGTEAFF
TRBJ1-2 | NA | TRBV6-2/TRBV6-3 | CASSEADRGFGYTF
TRBJ2-2 | many | TRBV18 | CASSETSAGSGELFF
TRBJ2-6 | many | TRBV28 | CASSQEGTPSGANVLTF
TRBJ2-2 | many | TRBV6-2/TRBV6-3 | CASRGTGSGELFF
TRBJ2-2 | many | TRBV11-1 | CASSLREANTGELFF
TRBJ1-4 | many | TRBV5-5 | CASSLVPTANNEKLFF
TRBJ2-7 | NA | TRBV4-3 | CASSQESSYEQYF
TRBJ2-2 | many | TRBV5-1 | CASSRFQGTSGNTGELFF
TRBJ1-5 | many | TRBV28 | CASSLQGINQPQHF
TRBJ2-3 | NA | TRBV5-1 | CASSLGGVEDTQYF
TRBJ1-5 | many | TRBV3-1 | CASSQERSQPQHF
TRBJ2-7 | many | TRBV20-1 | CSAYSTSGGAYEQYF
TRBJ2-1 | many | TRBV4-2 | CASSQVPGGEYNEQFF
TRBJ2-7 | NA | TRBV28 | CASSPTGTGTYEQYF
TRBJ2-2 | few | TRBV10-2 | CASSDGQTTGELFF
TRBJ2-7 | many | TRBV19 | CASSIAGTSSYEQYF
TRBJ2-7 | many | TRBV18 | CASSPPLAGSYEQYF
TRBJ2-3 | many | TRBV24-1 | CATSDFGGNTDTQYF
TRBJ1-4 | NA | TRBV24-1 | CATSVPGTELNEKLFF
TRBJ2-1 | few | TRBV6-1 | CASSAIAGGEQFF
TRBJ1-2 | many | TRBV6-1 | CASSEGGTGALGGYTF
TRBJ1-1 | many | TRBV5-1 | CASSFNPGSEAFF
TRBJ1-4 | many | TRBV7-8 | CASSARVSTAGEKLFF
TRBJ2-7 | NA | TRBV7-2 | CASSLAGGSYNEQYF
TRBJ2-4 | many | TRBV5-1 | CASSLTSGRQKNIQYF
TRBJ2-1 | many | TRBV29-1 | CSVEDLGNEQFF
TRBJ1-1 | many | TRBV11-1 | CASSRDRVGGTEAFF
TRBJ1-2 | many | TRBV12-3/TRBV12-4 | CASSTQAGTSYGYTF
TRBJ2-2 | many | TRBV25-1 | CASRGHPTGELFF
TRBJ2-7 | many | TRBV9 | CASSVAGFPYEQYF
TRBJ2-7 | many | TRBV7-2 | CASSLSAGRRGYEQYF
TRBJ2-5 | many | TRBV24-1 | CATSDHGRAGARETQYF
TRBJ2-5 | NA | TRBV12-3/TRBV12-4 | CASSLRREVETQYF
TRBJ1-1 | NA | TRBV12-3/TRBV12-4 | CASSFRRDTEAFF
TRBJ2-3 | many | TRBV28 | CASSLSTPDTQYF
TRBJ2-1 | NA | TRBV2 | CASSEDGRGRDNEQFF
TRBJ2-1 | NA | TRBV4-1 | CASSQTGTSGRSYNEQFF